This T cell receptor beta chain was captured by sequencing in a study of blood T cell repertoires in COVID-19. V was shortened by 2 bases and J by 2 bases, with 6 bases between the two germline ends. From germline, CDR1 is MNHEY and CDR2 SMNVEV (reference sequence). The CDR3 sequence is 13 residues long. On this clone itself: Distinct nucleotide sequences in the sample also encode this CDR3.

The assay was immunoSEQ multiplex PCR, and TCRdb's table has in-frame clones only and misses some. The repertoire holds about 320,000 clones, with around 90% as singletons. The chain combines TRBV27 with TRBJ1-2; tentative D call: TRBD1 (6 bases). The specimen was PBMCs or T cells enriched from blood (not recorded which). This receptor was identified in a woman in her thirties who had recovered from COVID-19. The chain's CDR3 is CASSLGQNYGYTF. In DNA, the CDR3 is TGTGCCAGCAGTTTAGGACAGAACTATGGCTACACCTTC.